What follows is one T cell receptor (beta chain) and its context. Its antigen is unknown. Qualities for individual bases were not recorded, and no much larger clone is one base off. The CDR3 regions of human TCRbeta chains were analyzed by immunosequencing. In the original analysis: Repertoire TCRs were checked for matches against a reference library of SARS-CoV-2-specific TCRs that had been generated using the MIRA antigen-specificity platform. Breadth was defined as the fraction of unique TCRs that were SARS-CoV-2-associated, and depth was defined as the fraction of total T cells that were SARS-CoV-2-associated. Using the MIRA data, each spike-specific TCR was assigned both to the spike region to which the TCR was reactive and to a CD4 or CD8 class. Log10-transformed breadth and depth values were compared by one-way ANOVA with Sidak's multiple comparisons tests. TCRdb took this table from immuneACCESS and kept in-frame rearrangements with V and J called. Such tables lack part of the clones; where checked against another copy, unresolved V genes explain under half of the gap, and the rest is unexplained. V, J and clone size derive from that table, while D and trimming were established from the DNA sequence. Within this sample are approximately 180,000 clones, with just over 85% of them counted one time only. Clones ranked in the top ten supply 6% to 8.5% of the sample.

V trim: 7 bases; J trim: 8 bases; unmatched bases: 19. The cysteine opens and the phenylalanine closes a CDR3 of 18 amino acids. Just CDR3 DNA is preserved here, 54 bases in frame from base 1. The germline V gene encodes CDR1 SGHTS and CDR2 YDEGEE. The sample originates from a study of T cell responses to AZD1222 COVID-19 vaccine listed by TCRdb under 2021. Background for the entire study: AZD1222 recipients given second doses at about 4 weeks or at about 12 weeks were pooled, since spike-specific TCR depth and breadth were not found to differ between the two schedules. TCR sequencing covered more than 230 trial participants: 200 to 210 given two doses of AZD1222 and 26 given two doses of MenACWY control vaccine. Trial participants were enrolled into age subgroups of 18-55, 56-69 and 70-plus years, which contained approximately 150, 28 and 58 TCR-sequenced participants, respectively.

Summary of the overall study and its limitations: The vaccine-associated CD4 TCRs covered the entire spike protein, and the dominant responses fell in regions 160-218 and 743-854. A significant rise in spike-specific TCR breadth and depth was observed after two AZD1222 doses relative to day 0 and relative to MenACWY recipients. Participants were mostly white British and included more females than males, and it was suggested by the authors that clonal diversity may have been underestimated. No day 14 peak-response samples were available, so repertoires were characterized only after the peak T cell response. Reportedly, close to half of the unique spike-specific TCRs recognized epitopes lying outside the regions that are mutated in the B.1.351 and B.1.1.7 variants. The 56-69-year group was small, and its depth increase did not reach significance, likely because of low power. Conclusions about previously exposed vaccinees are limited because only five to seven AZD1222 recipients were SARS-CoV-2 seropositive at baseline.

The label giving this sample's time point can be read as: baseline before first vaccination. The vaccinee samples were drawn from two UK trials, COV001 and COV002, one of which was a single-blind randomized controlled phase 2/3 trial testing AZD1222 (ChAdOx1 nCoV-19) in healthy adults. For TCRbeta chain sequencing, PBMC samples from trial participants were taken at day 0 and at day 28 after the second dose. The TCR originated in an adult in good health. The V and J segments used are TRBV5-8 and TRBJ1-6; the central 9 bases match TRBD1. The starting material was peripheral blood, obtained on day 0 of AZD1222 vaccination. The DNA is TGTGCCAGCCCAAAGGCCCCGGATATGGGACAGGGAGATTCACCCCTCCACTTT. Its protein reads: CASPKAPDMGQGDSPLHF.